The entry below gives a single T cell receptor beta chain sequence along with its context. Its target antigen remains unknown. Nothing much larger sits one base from this clone, and base qualities are not available. The record originates from a study of cytomegalovirus exposure and HLA in healthy donors (dated by TCRdb to between 2016 and 2019). Background for the entire study: An earlier analysis of about 560 of the donors reported under 300 Gb of sequence data and around 100 million unique TCR beta sequences obtained from approximately 180 million T cells. About 280 gigabases of sequencing data and approximately 91 million unique TCR sequences made up an early release that covered under 750 HLA-typed donors. The genetic ancestry cluster associated with self-reported Caucasian donors included 80% to 90% of the 398 genotyped donors. The study aimed to test whether signatures of past pathogen exposure could be identified by cataloging public T cell receptors. The T cell repertoires of several hundred subjects were profiled by immunosequencing and related to cytomegalovirus serostatus. In addition to the first cohort of 500 to 850 subjects, a separate validation cohort of approximately 130 different subjects was used. To predict cytomegalovirus infection status, the study brought together high-throughput TCR immunosequencing, statistical association of individual TCRs with disease status, and machine learning. A later analysis re-examined previously published TCR beta repertoires from roughly 720 donors and added high-resolution HLA genotyping to investigate patterns of TCR occurrence. Rather than drawing on any new phenotypic data, the later analysis identified candidate immune exposures from TCR beta sequences and the way those sequences occurred across donors. To decide whether each TCR beta V gene segment behaved as functional or pseudogenic, an earlier analysis of approximately 600 of the donors relied on high-throughput TCR beta sequencing. Donor age, sex, ethnicity and CMV serostatus were collected together with the repertoire data. In a later genetic analysis, genome-wide SNP genotypes for about 55% of the roughly 700 donors were used, and that subset was treated as a discovery cohort. Every discovery cohort repertoire had been produced on one sequencing platform. HLA typing included class I and class II loci at four-digit resolution. Typing coverage varied by locus: 629-630 donors for A, B, C, DRB1 and DQB1; roughly 510 for DQA1; 600 to 610 for DPA1; roughly 450 for DPB1. Roughly 5 DR-DQ haplotypes were treated as single units for association and clustering because of strong linkage in the cohort. Among roughly 370 genotyped donors of the cohort, an average of roughly 240,000 unique TCR beta nucleotide sequences were sequenced per donor, around 18% of them non-productive. General findings and caveats noted by the study authors: Because HLA typing was missing for some donors at each locus, association tests included only the typed subset. The authors suggested that the approach could potentially be generalized to other disease states and immunological phenotypes. This cohort had only TCR beta chains sequenced, and the lack of alpha or paired-chain data limited which features could be detected. Because counts were too low, seventeen rarely observed V segments, including chromosome 9 orphons, were excluded from the earlier analysis of about 500 of the donors. Broadly in line with IMGT annotations, most TCR beta V segments showed up in productive rearrangements about 87% or about 30% of the time in an earlier analysis of 450 to 750 of the donors. A later analysis found that HLA-associated TCR beta chains were more clonally expanded and had lower generation probabilities than equally common non-associated chains. Three of the identified cytomegalovirus-associated TCR beta chains were confirmed in vitro to be specific for cytomegalovirus antigens. A later analysis found that TCR association rates varied across HLA loci, with DRB1 alleles showing the most associated TCRs and HLA-C alleles the fewest. An association between a missense DCLRE1C variant and V-gene and J-gene trimming of TCR beta chains was found in a later genetic analysis and replicated in an independent cohort. According to a later genetic analysis, donors in an Asian-associated ancestry cluster had fewer N-insertions in productive TCRs than the approximately 630-donor mean. In a later analysis, several top co-occurrence clusters were reported to appear linked to parvovirus B19, influenza, CMV and Epstein-Barr virus. At a false discovery rate of 0.05, a later analysis linked fewer than 20,000 TCR beta sequences to specific HLA alleles. In the study, about 150 TCR beta chains were listed as associated with cytomegalovirus. The 87-base-pair reads could not distinguish some IMGT-functional V segments, including TRBV6-2 and TRBV6-3, so those segments were excluded. According to a later analysis, most CMV-associated TCR beta chains appeared to be HLA-restricted, and the HLA associations seemed to be driven largely by CMV exposure. Correlated functional status among segregating V segments might be attributable to linkage disequilibrium, but an unknown experimental factor could not be ruled out. A group of highly shared sequence variants was considered likely to be a technical artifact of the sequencing pipeline. When HLA alleles, especially DR and DQ, strongly co-occurred, attributing TCR associations to individual alleles was difficult. Most TCR sequences were seen in very few donors, while some public TCRs were found in many individuals. CMV serostatus was the only immune exposure information available for the cohort. In both the original and validation cohorts, the classifier was reported to diagnose cytomegalovirus status with high specificity and sensitivity. The presence/absence analyses assumed that sequencing depth was roughly uniform across donors, and that assumption may not be true. A further reported finding was that TCR beta sequences accurately predicted the HLA-A and HLA-B alleles for most subjects in the first cohort.

The library was obtained by the immunoSEQ multiplex PCR assay. For the multiplex PCR, a mixture combining 60 forward primers for TCR Vbeta segments and 13 reverse primers for TCR Jbeta segments was used. Amplification of the CDR3 region of rearranged TCR beta genes was performed with a multiplex PCR assay on genomic DNA. On the Illumina HiSeq System, the amplified TCR beta libraries were sequenced as 87-base-pair reads. The original pipeline was this. Across the roughly 640 repertoires, a later analysis counted roughly 77 million unique TCR beta chains, approximately 10 million of which were shared by at least two donors. A nearest-neighbor algorithm error-corrected the raw reads and collapsed the reads into unique sequences, merging closely related sequences to remove PCR and sequencing errors. To assign V, D and J gene segments, CDR3 sequences were aligned to IMGT reference sequences. For a sequence to be retained, a match of at least six nucleotides was required to both a V gene segment and a J gene segment. Rearrangements were classified as productive when the CDR3 lacked stop codons and remained in frame with V and J, and all other rearrangements were classified as non-productive. Following IMGT convention, CDR3 was defined as the stretch from the second conserved V-encoded cysteine up to the conserved J-encoded phenylalanine. The earlier analysis of about 590 of the donors excluded sequences that lacked an unambiguous match to a single V gene segment. An earlier analysis of approximately 590 of the donors classified V segments as functional when productive rearrangements were above 56.7% and as segregating when the standard deviation between donors was above 5%. A statistical classification framework was developed to diagnose cytomegalovirus status using the catalog of TCR beta chain sequences. A later analysis assigned V and J genes by comparing TCR nucleotide sequences with IMGT/GENE-DB human TR gene sequences. A later analysis assigned CDR3 sequences and most-parsimonious VDJ recombination scenarios with the TCRdist pipeline. In a later analysis, each TCR beta chain was defined by its CDR3 amino acid sequence together with its V-gene family, and reads without a unique V-gene family were excluded. A later analysis removed several hundred highly shared, low-generation-probability nucleotide sequences to deal with suspected cross-contamination and a sequencing artifact. A later analysis calculated a clonal expansion index for each public chain from normalized within-repertoire ranks of inferred template counts. In a later analysis, generation probabilities were computed with a VDJ recombination model fitted to out-of-frame rearrangements, and the resulting probabilities were checked against IGoR. In a later analysis, TCR-TCR, TCR-HLA and TCR-CMV co-occurrence was scored with hypergeometric tests, and a repertoire-size bias correction was applied to TCR pairs. To estimate false discovery rates, a later analysis permuted the HLA or CMV assignments 20 times. A later analysis grouped co-occurring TCRs with DBSCAN, adding TCRdist sequence similarity when clustering within HLA-allele-positive subsets. For co-occurrence clustering, repertoires with fewer than 30,000 or more than 120,000 public chains were excluded, along with roughly 5 repertoires with anomalous nucleotide sharing. TCRdb mirrors the immuneACCESS table, restricted to in-frame sequences. Some clones are absent from its copies; in checked studies, under half trace to an unresolved V gene, and the reason for the others is unknown. The V and J calls and clone size come from that table; D and trimming were worked out from the DNA. The sample table contains 95,000 to 120,000 clones; only one count was recorded for roughly four fifths of them. The leading ten clones occupy about 2.7% of the sample.

Unmatched junction bases come to 4, with V trimmed by 6 bases and J by 1 base. The cysteine opens and the phenylalanine closes a CDR3 of 14 amino acids. Just the 42-base CDR3 DNA is kept, in frame starting at base 1. The germline V gene sets CDR1 to MNHEY and CDR2 to SVGAGI. The cohort comprised more than 550 healthy bone marrow donors. At the time of sampling, every cohort member was nominally healthy, though immune exposures that went unrecorded were likely present. The donor tested CMV seronegative, placing the donor among the 350 or so seronegative members of the cohort. Every donor gave a peripheral blood sample, and the peripheral blood mononuclear cells from that sample were used for TCR beta sequencing. The Qiagen DNeasy Blood Extraction Kit was used to extract genomic DNA from the blood cell samples.

In this chain, TRBV6-5 is recombined with TRBJ2-7; 9 central bases correspond to TRBD1. The source material was PBMCs. The sequence was obtained from a woman aged 18-29 years in good health and CMV-seronegative. The CDR3 is CASRADRGSYEQYF. The nucleotide sequence reads as follows: TGTGCCAGCAGGGCGGACAGGGGTTCCTACGAGCAGTACTTC.